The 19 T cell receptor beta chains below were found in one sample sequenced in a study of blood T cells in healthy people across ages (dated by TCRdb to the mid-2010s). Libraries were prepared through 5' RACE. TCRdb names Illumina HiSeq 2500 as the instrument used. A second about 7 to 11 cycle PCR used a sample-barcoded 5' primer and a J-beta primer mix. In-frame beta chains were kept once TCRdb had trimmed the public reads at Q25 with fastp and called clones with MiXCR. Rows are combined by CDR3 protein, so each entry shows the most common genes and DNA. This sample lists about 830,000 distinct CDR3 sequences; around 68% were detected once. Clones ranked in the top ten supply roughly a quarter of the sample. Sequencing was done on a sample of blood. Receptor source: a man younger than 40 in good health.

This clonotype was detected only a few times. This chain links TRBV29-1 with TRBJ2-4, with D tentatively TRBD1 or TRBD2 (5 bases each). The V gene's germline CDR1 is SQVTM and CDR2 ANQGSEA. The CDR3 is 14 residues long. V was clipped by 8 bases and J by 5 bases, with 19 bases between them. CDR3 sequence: CSSVDTGTENIQYF. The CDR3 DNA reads TGCAGCTCGGTAGATACCGGGACCGAAAACATTCAGTACTTC.

This chain's CDR3 is CASSYGSVGSTDTQYF. The CDR3 DNA reads as TGTGCCAGCAGTTACGGGTCGGTGGGTAGCACAGATACGCAGTATTTT. The J gene is TRBJ2-3, the V gene TRBV6-6; D is ambiguous. Germline V lookup: CDR1 MNHNY, CDR2 SVGAGI (reference sequence). Trimming left V 2 bases short and J 0 bases short, with 12 bases between. The CDR3 has 16 residues.

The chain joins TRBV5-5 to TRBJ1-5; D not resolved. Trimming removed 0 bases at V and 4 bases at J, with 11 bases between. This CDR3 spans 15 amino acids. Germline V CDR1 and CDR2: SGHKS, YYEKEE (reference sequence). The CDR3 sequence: CASSLDWVPNQPQHF. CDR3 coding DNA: TGTGCCAGCAGCTTGGACTGGGTTCCTAATCAGCCCCAGCATTTT.

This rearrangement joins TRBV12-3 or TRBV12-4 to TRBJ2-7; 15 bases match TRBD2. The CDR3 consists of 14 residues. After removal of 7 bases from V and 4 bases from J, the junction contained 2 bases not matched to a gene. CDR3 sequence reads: CASMGTSGGYEQYF. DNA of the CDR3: TGTGCCAGCATGGGGACTAGCGGGGGGTACGAGCAGTACTTC.

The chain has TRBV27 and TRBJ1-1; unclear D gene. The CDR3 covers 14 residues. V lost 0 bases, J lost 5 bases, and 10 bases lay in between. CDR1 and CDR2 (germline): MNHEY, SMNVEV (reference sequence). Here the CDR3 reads CASSLSRGRTEAFF. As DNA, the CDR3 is TGTGCCAGCAGTTTATCGAGAGGAAGGACTGAAGCTTTCTTT.

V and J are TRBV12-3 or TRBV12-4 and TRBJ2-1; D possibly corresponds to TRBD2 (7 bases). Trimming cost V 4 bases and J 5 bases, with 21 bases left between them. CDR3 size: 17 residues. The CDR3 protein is CASSSDPWGGPNNEQFF. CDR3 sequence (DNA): TGTGCCAGCAGTTCCGATCCGTGGGGGGGCCCTAACAATGAGCAGTTCTTC.

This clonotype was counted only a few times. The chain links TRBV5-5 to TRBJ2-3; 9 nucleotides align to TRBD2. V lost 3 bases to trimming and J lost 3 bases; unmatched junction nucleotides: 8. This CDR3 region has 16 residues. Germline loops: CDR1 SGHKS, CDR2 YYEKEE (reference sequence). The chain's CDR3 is CASSSLAGARTDTQYF. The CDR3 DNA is TGTGCCAGCAGCTCCTTAGCGGGGGCAAGGACAGATACGCAGTATTTT. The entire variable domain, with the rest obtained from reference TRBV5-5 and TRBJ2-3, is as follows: DAGVTQSPTHLIKTRGQQVTLRCSPISGHKSVSWYQQVLGQGPQFIFQYYEKEERGRGNFPDRFSARQFPNYSSELNVNALLLGDSALYLCASSSLAGARTDTQYFGPGTRLTVL.

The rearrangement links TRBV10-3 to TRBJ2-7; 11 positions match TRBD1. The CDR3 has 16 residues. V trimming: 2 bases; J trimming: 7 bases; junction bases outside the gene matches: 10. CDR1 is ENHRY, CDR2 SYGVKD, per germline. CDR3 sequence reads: CAISETRTGGRDEQYF. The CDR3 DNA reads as TGTGCCATCAGTGAGACACGGACAGGGGGCAGGGATGAGCAGTACTTC.

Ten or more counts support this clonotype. This CDR3 is CASSLTGWTDTQYF. As DNA, the CDR3 is TGCGCCAGCAGCTTGACAGGGTGGACAGATACGCAGTATTTT. The J gene is TRBJ2-3, the V gene TRBV5-1, with D tentatively TRBD1 (6 bases). Germline V lookup: CDR1 SGHRS, CDR2 YFSETQ. The germline V and J ends were trimmed by 1 base and 3 bases, with 9 bases remaining between them. The CDR3 extends over 14 amino acids. Complete variable domain (other parts from reference TRBV5-1 and TRBJ2-3): KAGVTQTPRYLIKTRGQQVTLSCSPISGHRSVSWYQQTPGQGLQFLFEYFSETQRNKGNFPGRFSGRQFSNSRSEMNVSTLELGDSALYLCASSLTGWTDTQYFGPGTRLTVL.

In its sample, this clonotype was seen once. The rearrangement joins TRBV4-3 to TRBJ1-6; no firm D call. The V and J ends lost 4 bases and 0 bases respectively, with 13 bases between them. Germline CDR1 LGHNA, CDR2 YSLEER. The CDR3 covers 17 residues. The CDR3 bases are TGCGCCAGCAGCCCCCGGGCGGTTAGCTCCTATAATTCACCCCTCCACTTT. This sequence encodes CASSPRAVSSYNSPLHF.

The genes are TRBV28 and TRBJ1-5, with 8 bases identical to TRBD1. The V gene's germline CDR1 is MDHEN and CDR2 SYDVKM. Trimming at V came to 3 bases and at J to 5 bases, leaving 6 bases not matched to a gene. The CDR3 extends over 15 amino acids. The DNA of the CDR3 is TGTGCCAGCAGTTTGAAACAGGGGGGTGATCAGCCCCAGCATTTT. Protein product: CASSLKQGGDQPQHF.

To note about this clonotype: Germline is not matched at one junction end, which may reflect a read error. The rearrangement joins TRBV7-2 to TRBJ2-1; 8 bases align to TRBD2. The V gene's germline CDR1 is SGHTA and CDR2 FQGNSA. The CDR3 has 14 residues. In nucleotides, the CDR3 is TGTGCCACCAGCCGGGGGGGAACCTACAATGAGCAGTTCTTC. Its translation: CATSRGGTYNEQFF.

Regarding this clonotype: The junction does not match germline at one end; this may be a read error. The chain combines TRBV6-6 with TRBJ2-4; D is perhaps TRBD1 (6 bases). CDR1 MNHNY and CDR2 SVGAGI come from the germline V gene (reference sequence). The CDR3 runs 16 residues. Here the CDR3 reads CAGSHGQQRTKNIQYF. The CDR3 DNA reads TGTGCCGGCAGCCATGGACAGCAGAGGACCAAAAACATTCAGTACTTC.

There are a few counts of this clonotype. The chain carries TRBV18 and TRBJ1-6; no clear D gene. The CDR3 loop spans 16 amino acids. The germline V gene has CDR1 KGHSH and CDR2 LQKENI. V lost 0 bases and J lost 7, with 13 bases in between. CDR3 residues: CASSPPGSLQNSPLHF. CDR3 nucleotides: TGTGCCAGCTCACCACCGGGGTCTCTACAAAATTCACCCCTCCACTTT.

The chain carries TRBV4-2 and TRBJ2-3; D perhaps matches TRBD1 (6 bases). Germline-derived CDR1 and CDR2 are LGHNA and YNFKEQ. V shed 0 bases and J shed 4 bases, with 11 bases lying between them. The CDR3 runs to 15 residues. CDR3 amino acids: CASSQEVQGADTQYF. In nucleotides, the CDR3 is TGTGCCAGCAGCCAAGAGGTACAGGGCGCAGATACGCAGTATTTT.

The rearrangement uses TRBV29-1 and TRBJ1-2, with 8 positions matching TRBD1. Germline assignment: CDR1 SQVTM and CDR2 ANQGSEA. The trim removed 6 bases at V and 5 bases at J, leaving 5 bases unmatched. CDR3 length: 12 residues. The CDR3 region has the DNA TGCAGCGTCCCAGGGGGCAGGTATGGCTACACCTTC. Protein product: CSVPGGRYGYTF.

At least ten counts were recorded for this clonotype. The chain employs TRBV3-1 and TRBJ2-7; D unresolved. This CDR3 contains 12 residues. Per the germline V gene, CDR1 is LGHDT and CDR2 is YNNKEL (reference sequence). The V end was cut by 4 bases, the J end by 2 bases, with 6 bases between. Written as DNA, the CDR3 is TGTGCCAGCAGCCCCGACACCTACGAGCAGTACTTC. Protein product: CASSPDTYEQYF.

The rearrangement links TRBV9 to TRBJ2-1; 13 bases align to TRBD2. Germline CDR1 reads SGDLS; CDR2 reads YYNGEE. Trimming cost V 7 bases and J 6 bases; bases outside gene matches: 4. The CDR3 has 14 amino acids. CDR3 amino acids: CASGGTSGVNEQFF. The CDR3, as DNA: TGTGCCAGCGGGGGGACTAGCGGGGTCAATGAGCAGTTCTTC.

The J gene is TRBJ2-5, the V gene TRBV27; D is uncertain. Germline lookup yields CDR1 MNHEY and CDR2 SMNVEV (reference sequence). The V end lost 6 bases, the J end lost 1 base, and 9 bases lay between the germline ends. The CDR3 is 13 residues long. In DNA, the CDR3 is TGTGCCAGCAGCTCTCTTACCCAAGAGACCCAGTACTTC. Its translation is CASSSLTQETQYF.